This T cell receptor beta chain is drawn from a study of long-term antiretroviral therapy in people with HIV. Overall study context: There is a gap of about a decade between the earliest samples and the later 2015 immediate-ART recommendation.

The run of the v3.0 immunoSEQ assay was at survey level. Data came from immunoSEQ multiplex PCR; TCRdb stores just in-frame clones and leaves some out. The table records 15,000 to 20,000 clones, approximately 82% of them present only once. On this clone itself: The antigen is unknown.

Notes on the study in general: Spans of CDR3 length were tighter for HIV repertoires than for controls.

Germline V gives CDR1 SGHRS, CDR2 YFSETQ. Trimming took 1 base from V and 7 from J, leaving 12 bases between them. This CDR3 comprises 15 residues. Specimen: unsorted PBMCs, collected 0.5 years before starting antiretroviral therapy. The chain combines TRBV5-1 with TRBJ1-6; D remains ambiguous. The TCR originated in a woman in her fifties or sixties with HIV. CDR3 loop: CASSLNVGKNSPLHF. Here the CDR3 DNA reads TGCGCCAGCAGCTTGAATGTTGGGAAGAATTCACCCCTCCACTTT. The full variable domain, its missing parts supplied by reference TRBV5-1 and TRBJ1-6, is KAGVTQTPRYLIKTRGQQVTLSCSPISGHRSVSWYQQTPGQGLQFLFEYFSETQRNKGNFPGRFSGRQFSNSRSEMNVSTLELGDSALYLCASSLNVGKNSPLHFGNGTRLTVT.